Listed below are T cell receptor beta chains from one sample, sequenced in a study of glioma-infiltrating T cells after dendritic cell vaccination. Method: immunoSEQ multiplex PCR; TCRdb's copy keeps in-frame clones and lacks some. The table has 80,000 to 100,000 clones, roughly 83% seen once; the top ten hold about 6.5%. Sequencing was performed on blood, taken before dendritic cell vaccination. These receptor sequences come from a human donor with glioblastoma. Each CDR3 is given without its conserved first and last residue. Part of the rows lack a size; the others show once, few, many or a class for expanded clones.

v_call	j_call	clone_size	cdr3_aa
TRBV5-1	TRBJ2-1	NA	ASSRQQGAYNEQF
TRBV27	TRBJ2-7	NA	ASSLWADTQNFYEQY
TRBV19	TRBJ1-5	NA	ASSTLRGLLEQPQH
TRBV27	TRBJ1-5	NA	ASSLDRYNQPQH
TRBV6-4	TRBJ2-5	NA	ASSVRKAGGPLGTQY
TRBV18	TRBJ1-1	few	ASSPYTGRAF
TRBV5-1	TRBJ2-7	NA	ASRPQERLKDPYEQY
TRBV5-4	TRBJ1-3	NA	ASSLRGFSGNTIY
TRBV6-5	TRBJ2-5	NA	ASSSSLSSLEQY
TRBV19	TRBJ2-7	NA	ASSSQQGRVDEQY
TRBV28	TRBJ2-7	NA	ASSYSRRRFHEQY
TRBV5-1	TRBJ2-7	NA	ASSLATGADYEQY
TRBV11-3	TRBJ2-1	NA	ASSPGKRSSYNEQF
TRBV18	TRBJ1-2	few	ASSPPTGGYT
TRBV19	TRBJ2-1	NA	ASSTTSGSYEQF
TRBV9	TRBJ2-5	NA	ASSVASSGGPYQETQY
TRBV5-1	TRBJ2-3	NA	ASSSTTSGGAGDTQY
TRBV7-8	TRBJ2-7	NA	ASSRTPSGRGMVGYEQY
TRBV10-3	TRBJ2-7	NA	AISKGTGYEQY
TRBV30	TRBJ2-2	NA	AWGAGTLHTGELF
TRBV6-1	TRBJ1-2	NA	ASKFDLIRDYGYT
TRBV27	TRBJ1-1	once	ASRGGTGNTLNTEAF
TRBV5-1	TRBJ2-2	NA	ASSLGLNTGELF
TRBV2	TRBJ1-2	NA	ASSESGGRGYT
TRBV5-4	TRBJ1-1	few	ASSLGANTEAF
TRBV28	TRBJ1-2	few	ASSFNGQPWGYT
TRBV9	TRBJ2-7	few	ASSVAGGTYEQY
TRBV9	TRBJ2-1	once	ASSVVTGSYNEQF
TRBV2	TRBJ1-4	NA	ASNDRAINEKLF
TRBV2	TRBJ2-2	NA	ASSESGSGIGELF
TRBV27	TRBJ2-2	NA	ASSLPQLAGVGTGELF
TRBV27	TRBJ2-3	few	ASSQIWGGEPDTQY
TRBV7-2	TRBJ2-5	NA	ASSFPTSGNQETQY
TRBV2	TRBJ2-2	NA	ASSRAGGNTGELF
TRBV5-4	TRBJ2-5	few	ASSFKREGQETQY
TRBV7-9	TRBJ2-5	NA	ASSSPGGLETQY
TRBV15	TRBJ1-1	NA	ATSLGGQANTEAF
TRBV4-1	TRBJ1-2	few	ASSQAPPGLLYGYT
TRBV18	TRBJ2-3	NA	ASSWSQSDTQY
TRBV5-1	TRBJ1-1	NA	ASSPGGQVGTEAF
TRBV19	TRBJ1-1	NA	ASKKGAGNTEAF
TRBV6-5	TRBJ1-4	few	ASRLDRDREKLF
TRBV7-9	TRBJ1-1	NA	ASSLGDEAF
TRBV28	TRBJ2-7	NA	ASSLRVGGNRDEQY
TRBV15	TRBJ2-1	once	ATSTSRTFYNEQF